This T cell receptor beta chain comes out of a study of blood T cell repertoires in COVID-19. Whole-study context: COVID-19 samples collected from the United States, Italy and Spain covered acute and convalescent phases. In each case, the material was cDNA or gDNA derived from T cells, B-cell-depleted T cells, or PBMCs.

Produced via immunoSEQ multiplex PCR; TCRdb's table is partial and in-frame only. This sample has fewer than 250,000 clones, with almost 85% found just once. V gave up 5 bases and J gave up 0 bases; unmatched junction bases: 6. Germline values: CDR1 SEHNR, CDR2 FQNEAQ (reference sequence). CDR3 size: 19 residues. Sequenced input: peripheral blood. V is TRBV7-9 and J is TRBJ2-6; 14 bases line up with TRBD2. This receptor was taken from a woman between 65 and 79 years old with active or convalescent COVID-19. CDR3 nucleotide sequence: TGTGCCAGCAGCGCCGGGACTAGCGGGAGCCGCTCTGGGGCCAACGTCCTGACTTTC. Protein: CASSAGTSGSRSGANVLTF.